This T cell receptor (beta chain) was sequenced during a study of blood T cell repertoires in COVID-19. Overall study context: Samples taken during acute and convalescent COVID-19 were collected in the United States, Italy and Spain. The cDNA or gDNA used as material had been derived from T cells, B-cell-depleted T cells, or PBMCs.

Looked up from germline, CDR1 is SGHRS and CDR2 is YFSETQ. Trimming pared 7 bases from V and 6 bases from J, leaving 17 bases between. The length of the CDR3 is 13 residues. Original processing notes: Reference gene primer amplification yielded estimated nucleated cell counts. TCRdb's copy holds only in-frame clones and misses some; the assay was immunoSEQ multiplex PCR. Clone size and the V and J calls come from that table; the DNA yielded D and trimming. The table records some 260,000 clones, 70% to 90% of them present only once. V gene TRBV5-1 combines with J gene TRBJ2-7, with D maybe TRBD2 (6 bases). The TCR was taken from a man between 18 and 35 years old with active or convalescent COVID-19. Specimen: peripheral blood. The CDR3 spells CASSLGGPGEQYF. The CDR3, as DNA: TGCGCCAGCTCCCTCGGGGGACCGGGCGAGCAGTACTTC.